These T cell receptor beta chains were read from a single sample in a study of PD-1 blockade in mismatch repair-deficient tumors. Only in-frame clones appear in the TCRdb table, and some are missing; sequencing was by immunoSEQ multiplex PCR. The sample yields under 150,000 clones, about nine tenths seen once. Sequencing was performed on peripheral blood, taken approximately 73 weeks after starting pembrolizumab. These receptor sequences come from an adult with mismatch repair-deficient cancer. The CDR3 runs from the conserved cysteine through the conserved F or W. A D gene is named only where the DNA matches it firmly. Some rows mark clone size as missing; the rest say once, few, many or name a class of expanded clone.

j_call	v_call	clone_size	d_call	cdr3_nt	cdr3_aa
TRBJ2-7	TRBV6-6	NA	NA	TGTGCCAGCAGCCCATCGGGGGACAGATCCTACGAGCAGTACTTC	CASSPSGDRSYEQYF
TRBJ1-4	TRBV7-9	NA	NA	TGTGCCAGCAGCTTAGTACAGGTCGTTAATGAAAAACTGTTTTTT	CASSLVQVVNEKLFF
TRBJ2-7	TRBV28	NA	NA	TGTGCCAGCAATATCCTGTCAGGGTCGGGAAAGCAGTACTTC	CASNILSGSGKQYF
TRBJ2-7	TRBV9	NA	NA	TGTGCCAGCAGTGTGTATGGCCAAAGCTCCGAGCAGTACTTC	CASSVYGQSSEQYF
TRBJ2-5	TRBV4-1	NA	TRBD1	TGCGCCAGCAGCCAAAGAGGGGACACACAGGGGGCATTAGGAGAGACCCAGTACTTC	CASSQRGDTQGALGETQYF
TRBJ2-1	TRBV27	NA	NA	TGTGCCAGCAGTTTGTCTTTTAGCTCCTACAATGAGCAGTTCTTC	CASSLSFSSYNEQFF
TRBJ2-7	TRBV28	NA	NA	TGTGCCAGCAGTTTAACGGGGTTTTTCGGCGAGCAGTACTTC	CASSLTGFFGEQYF
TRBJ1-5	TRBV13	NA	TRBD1	TGTGCCAGCAGCTCCTCGACAGGGGCAGGGTATGTCAATCAGCCCCAGCATTTT	CASSSSTGAGYVNQPQHF
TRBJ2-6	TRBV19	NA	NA	TGTGCCAGTAGTATAGGGGCTTCGGGGGCCAACGTCCTGACTTTC	CASSIGASGANVLTF
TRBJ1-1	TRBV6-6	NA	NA	TGTGCCAGCAGTCCTAGTGCGACTGAAGCTTTCTTT	CASSPSATEAFF
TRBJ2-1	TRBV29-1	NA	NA	TGCAGCGTTGATTCCGGGAACAATGAGCAGTTCTTC	CSVDSGNNEQFF
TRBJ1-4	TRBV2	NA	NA	TGTGCCAGCTCGGTGGGGAGGCTTAATGAAAAACTGTTTTTT	CASSVGRLNEKLFF
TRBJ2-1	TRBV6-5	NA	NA	TGTGCCAGCAGTTACTCCCCAAATGAGCAGTTCTTC	CASSYSPNEQFF
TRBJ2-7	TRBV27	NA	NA	TGTGCCAGCAGTTTATTTAGGGGACCCTACGAGCAGTACTTC	CASSLFRGPYEQYF
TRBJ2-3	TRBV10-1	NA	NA	TGCGCCAGCAGTGAGGGCGAGTACTGGTTAGATACGCAGTATTTT	CASSEGEYWLDTQYF
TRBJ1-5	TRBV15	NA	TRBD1	TGTGCCACCAGCACCCGGACAGGAGTCGGGCCCCAGCATTTT	CATSTRTGVGPQHF
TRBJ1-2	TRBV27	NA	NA	TGTGCCAGCAGCGTTACAGGGAACCCTAACTATGGCTACACCTTC	CASSVTGNPNYGYTF
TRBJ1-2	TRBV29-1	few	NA	TGCAGCGTGCCCTTTGGACGGGGCTACACCTTC	CSVPFGRGYTF
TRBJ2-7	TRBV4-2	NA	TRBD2	TGTGCCAGCAGCCAGGGACTAGCGGGAGCCCTACCCTACGAGCAGTACTTC	CASSQGLAGALPYEQYF
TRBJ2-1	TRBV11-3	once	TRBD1	TGTGCCAGCAGCTTAGCAGGGGGCTACTACAATGAGCAGTTCTTC	CASSLAGGYYNEQFF
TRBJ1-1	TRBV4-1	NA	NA	TGCGCCAGCAGCCACCGGGCGACAGGGAACACTGAAGCTTTCTTT	CASSHRATGNTEAFF
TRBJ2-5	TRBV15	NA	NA	TGTGCCACCAGCAGAGGGCCCAGGGGGGAGGGTCCCCAAGAGACCCAGTACTTC	CATSRGPRGEGPQETQYF
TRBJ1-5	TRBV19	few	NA	TGTGCCAGTAGGAATATCAGGCATAGCAATCAGCCCCAGCATTTT	CASRNIRHSNQPQHF
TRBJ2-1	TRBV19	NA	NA	TGTGCCAGTAGTATAGTCCCCAGGGTGGTCGGAAATGAGCAGTTCTTC	CASSIVPRVVGNEQFF
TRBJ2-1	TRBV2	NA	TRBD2	TGTGCCAGCGAGGGACTAGCGGGCTACAATGAGCAGTTCTTC	CASEGLAGYNEQFF
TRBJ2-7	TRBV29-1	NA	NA	TGCAGCGTTGAAGCTTTGGGATCCTACGAGCAGTACTTC	CSVEALGSYEQYF
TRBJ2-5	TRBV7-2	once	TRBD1	TGTGCCAGCAGCGATCCCCGGGACAGGGGGAGAATACAAGAGACCCAGTACTTC	CASSDPRDRGRIQETQYF
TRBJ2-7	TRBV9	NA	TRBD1	TGTGCCAGCAGCCCCAGGACAGGAGGTGGCGAGCAGTACTTC	CASSPRTGGGEQYF
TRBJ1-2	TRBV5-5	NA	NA	TGTGCCAGCAGCCCCGGACGGCTCCTCGGCTACACCTTC	CASSPGRLLGYTF
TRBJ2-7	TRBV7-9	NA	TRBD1	TGTGCCAGCAGCCTAGGGGGCGACGAGCAGTACTTC	CASSLGGDEQYF
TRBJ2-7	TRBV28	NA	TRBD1	TGTGCCAGCAGTTTTCGACAGGGAGTTTACGAGCAGTACTTC	CASSFRQGVYEQYF
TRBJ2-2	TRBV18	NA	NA	TGTGCCAGCTCACCTTCAGGACAGAGACGAACCGGGGAGCTGTTTTTT	CASSPSGQRRTGELFF
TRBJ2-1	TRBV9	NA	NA	TGTGCCAGCAGCGTAGCGGGGACCCCTTACAATGAGCAGTTCTTC	CASSVAGTPYNEQFF
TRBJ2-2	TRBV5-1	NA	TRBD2	TGCGCCAGCAGTGCGGGAGGTTACACCGGGGAGCTGTTTTTT	CASSAGGYTGELFF
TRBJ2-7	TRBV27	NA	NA	TGTGCCAGCAGTTTTAGCGGATCCTCCTACGAGCAGTACTTC	CASSFSGSSYEQYF
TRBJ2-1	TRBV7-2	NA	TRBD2	TGTGCCAGCAGCCTAGGACTAGTCTATGAGCAGTTCTTC	CASSLGLVYEQFF
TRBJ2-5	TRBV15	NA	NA	TGTGCCACCAGCAGAGATAAAGGACAAGAGACCCAGTACTTC	CATSRDKGQETQYF
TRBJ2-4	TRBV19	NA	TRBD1	TGTGCCAGTAGTATAGTTGGGACAGCGAAAAACATTCAGTACTTC	CASSIVGTAKNIQYF